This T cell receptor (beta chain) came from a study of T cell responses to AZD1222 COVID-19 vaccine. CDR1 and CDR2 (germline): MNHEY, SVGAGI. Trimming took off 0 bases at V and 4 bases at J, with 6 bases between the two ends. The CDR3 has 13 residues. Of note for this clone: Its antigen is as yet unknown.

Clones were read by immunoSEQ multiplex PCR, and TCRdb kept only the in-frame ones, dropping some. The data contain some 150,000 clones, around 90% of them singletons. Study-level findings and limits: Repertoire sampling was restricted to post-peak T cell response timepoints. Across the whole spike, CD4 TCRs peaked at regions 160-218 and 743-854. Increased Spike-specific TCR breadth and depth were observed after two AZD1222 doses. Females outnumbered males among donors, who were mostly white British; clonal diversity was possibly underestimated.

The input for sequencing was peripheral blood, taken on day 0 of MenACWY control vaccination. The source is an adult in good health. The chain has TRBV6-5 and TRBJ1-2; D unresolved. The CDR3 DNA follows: TGTGCCAGCAGTTACTCACTCAGCTATGGCTACACCTTC. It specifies CASSYSLSYGYTF.